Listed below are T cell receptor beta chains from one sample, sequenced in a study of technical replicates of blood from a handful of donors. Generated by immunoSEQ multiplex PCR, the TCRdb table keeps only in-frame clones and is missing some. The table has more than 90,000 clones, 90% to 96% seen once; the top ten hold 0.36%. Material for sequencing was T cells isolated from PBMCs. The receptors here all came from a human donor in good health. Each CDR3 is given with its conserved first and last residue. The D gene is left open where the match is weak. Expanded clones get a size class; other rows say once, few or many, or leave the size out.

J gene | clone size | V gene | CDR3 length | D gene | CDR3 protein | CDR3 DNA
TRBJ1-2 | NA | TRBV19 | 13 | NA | CASSIGDYYGYTF | TGTGCCAGTAGTATAGGCGATTACTATGGCTACACCTTC
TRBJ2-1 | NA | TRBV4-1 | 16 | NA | CASSQMANDIYNEQFF | TGCGCCAGCAGCCAAATGGCCAACGATATTTACAATGAGCAGTTCTTC
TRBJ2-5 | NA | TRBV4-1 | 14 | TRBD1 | CASSHRDSQETQYF | TGCGCCAGCAGCCACCGGGACAGCCAAGAGACCCAGTACTTC
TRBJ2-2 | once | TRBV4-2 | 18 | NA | CASSHPSALQDGTGELFF | TGTGCCAGCAGCCACCCTTCGGCCCTACAGGATGGCACCGGGGAGCTGTTTTTT
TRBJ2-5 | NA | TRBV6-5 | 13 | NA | CASSGADGETQYF | TGTGCCAGCAGTGGAGCGGATGGGGAGACCCAGTACTTC
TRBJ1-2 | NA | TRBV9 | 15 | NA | CASTTDPAANYGYTF | TGTGCCAGCACCACGGACCCAGCGGCTAACTATGGCTACACCTTC
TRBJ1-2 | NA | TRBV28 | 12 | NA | CASSLVRYGYTF | TGTGCCAGCAGCCTCGTCCGCTATGGCTACACCTTC
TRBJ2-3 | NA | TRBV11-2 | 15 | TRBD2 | CASSLSGRAPDTQYF | TGTGCCAGCAGCTTGAGCGGGAGGGCCCCAGATACGCAGTATTTT
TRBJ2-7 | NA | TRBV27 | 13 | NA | CASSLTGPYEQYF | TGTGCCAGCAGTTTAACAGGGCCCTACGAGCAGTACTTC
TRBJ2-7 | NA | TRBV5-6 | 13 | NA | CASSSDISYEQYF | TGTGCCAGCAGCTCGGACATATCCTACGAGCAGTACTTC
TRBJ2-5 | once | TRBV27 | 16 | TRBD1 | CASSWGDRAIGETQYF | TGTGCCAGCAGTTGGGGTGACAGGGCTATCGGGGAGACCCAGTACTTC
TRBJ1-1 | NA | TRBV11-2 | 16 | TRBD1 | CASSLTGGKMNTEAFF | TGTGCCAGCAGCTTGACAGGGGGAAAAATGAACACTGAAGCTTTCTTT
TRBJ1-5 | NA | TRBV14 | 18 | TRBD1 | CASSQGGTGPFPHQPQHF | TGTGCCAGCAGCCAAGGGGGGACAGGGCCATTTCCCCATCAGCCCCAGCATTTT
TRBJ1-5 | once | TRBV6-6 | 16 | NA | CASSYPSRTPDQPQHF | TGTGCCAGCAGTTACCCATCAAGAACACCCGATCAGCCCCAGCATTTT
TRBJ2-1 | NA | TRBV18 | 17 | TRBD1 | CASTGTGIVSSYNEQFF | TGTGCCAGTACCGGGACAGGAATCGTTAGCTCCTACAATGAGCAGTTCTTC
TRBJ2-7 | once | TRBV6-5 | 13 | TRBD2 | CASRKRESYEQYF | TGTGCCAGCAGGAAGCGGGAGAGCTACGAGCAGTACTTC
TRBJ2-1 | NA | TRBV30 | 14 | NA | CACNRGLAGEEQFF | TGTGCCTGCAATAGGGGGTTGGCCGGTGAGGAGCAGTTCTTC
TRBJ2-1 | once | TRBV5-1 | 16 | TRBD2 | CASSARPGGSYNEQFF | TGCGCCAGCAGCGCACGACCGGGAGGTAGCTACAATGAGCAGTTCTTC
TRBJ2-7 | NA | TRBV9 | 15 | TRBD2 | CASSVSSSGYYEQYF | TGTGCCAGCAGCGTAAGTTCTAGCGGGTACTACGAGCAGTACTTC
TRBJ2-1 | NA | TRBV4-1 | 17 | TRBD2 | CASSHETERELYNEQFF | TGCGCCAGCAGCCACGAAACCGAGCGGGAGCTCTACAATGAGCAGTTCTTC
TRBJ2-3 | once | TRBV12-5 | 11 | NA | CASLSTDTQYF | TGTGCTAGTCTCAGCACAGATACGCAGTATTTT
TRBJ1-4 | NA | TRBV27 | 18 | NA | CASSFGLGYTGKSEKLFF | TGTGCCAGCAGTTTCGGGCTGGGGTATACAGGGAAAAGTGAAAAACTGTTTTTT
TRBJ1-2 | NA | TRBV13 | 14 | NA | CASSLGEANYGYTF | TGTGCCAGCAGCTTGGGGGAGGCTAACTATGGCTACACCTTC
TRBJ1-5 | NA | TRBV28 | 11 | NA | CASGPYQPQHF | TGTGCCAGCGGGCCTTATCAGCCCCAGCATTTT
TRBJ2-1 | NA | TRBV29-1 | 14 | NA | CSVEYGGSYNEQFF | TGCAGCGTTGAATACGGGGGCTCCTACAATGAGCAGTTCTTC
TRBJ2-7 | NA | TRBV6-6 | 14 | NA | CASSYRGTSYEQYF | TGTGCCAGCAGTTACCGGGGGACCTCCTACGAGCAGTACTTC
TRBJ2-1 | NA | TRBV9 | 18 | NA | CASSPPGQQFRGGNEQFF | TGTGCCAGCAGCCCTCCGGGACAGCAATTCAGAGGGGGGAATGAGCAGTTCTTC
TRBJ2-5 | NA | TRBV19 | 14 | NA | CASSIVNYPETQYF | TGTGCCAGTAGTATAGTTAACTACCCAGAGACCCAGTACTTC